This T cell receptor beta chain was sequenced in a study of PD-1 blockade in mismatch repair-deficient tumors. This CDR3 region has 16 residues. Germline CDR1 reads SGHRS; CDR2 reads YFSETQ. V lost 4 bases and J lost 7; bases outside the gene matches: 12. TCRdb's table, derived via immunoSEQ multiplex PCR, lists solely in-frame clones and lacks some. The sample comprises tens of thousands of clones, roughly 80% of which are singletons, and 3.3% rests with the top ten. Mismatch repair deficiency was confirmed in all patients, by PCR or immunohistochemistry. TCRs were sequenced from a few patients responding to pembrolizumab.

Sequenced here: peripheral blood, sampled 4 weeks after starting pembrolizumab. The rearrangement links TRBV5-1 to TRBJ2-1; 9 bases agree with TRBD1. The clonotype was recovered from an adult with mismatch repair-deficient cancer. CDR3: CASSPRGTGFLNEQFF. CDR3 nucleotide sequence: TGCGCCAGCAGCCCTAGAGGGACAGGGTTTTTAAATGAGCAGTTCTTC.